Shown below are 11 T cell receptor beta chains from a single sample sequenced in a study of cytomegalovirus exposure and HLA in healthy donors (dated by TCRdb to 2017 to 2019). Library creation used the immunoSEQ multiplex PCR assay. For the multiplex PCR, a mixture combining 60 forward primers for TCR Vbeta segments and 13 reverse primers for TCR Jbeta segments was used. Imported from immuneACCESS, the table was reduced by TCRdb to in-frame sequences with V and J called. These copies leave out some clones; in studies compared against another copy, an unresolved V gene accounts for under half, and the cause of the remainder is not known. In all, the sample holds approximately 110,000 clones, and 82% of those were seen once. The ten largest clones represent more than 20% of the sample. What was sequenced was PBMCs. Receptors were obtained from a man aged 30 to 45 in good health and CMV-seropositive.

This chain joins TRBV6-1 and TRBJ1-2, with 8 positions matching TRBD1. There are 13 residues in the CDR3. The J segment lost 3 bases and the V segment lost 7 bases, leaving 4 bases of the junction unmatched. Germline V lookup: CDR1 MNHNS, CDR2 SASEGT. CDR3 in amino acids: CASNRGVDYGYTF. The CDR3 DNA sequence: TGTGCCAGCAACAGGGGGGTCGACTATGGCTACACCTTC.

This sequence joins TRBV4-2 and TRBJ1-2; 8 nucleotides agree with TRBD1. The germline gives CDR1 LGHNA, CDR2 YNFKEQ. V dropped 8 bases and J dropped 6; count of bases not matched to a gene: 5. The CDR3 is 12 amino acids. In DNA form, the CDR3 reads TGTGCCAGCGGACAGGGCGGCGATGGCTACACCTTC. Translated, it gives CASGQGGDGYTF.

Written as DNA, the CDR3 is TGTGCCAGCAGGGACTCCACTGGGACCCAGTACTTC. Translating gives CASRDSTGTQYF. The chain is built from TRBV6-5 and TRBJ2-5, with a tentative D call TRBD2 (5 bases). V was trimmed by 6 bases and J by 7 bases, leaving 12 bases between them. This CDR3 has 12 residues. The germline CDR1 and CDR2 sequences are MNHEY and SVGAGI.

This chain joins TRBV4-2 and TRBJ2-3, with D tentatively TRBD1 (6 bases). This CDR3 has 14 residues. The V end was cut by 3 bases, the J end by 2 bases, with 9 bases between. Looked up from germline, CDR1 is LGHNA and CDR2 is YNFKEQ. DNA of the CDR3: TGTGCCAGCAGCCAGGGGGCGATCACAGATACGCAGTATTTT. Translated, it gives CASSQGAITDTQYF.

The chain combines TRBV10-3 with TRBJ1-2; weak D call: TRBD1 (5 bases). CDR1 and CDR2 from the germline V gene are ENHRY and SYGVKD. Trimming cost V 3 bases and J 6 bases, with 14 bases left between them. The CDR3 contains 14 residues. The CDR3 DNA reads TGTGCCATCAGTGAAAGGGGTTTGGAGAATGGCTACACCTTC. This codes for CAISERGLENGYTF.

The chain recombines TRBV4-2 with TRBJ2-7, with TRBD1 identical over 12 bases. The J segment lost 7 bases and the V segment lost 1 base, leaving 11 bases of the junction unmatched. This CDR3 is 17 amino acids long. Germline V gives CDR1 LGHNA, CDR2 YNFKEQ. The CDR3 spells CASSQVGTGGRYREQYF. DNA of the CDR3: TGTGCCAGCAGCCAAGTCGGGACAGGGGGCCGGTATAGAGAGCAGTACTTC.

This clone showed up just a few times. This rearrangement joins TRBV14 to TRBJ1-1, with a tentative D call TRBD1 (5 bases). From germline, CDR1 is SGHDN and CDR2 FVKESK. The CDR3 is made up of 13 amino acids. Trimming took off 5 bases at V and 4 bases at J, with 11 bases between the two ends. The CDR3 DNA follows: TGTGCCAGCAGCAGGGGTTGGAGCACTGAAGCTTTCTTT. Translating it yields CASSRGWSTEAFF.

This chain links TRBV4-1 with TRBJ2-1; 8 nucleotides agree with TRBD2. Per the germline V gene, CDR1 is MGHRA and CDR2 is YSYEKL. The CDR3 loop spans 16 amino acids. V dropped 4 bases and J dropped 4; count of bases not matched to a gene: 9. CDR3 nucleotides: TGCGCCAGCAGCCGATATCTAGCGGGCAGTTACAATGAGCAGTTCTTC. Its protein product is CASSRYLAGSYNEQFF.

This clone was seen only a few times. CDR3 sequence (DNA): TGTGCCAGCAGTGACAGGGCGACCTACAATGAGCAGTTCTTC. As protein: CASSDRATYNEQFF. The chain is built from TRBV27 and TRBJ2-1, with 7 positions matching TRBD1. The CDR3 is made up of 14 amino acids. Losses at the gene ends were 5 bases for V and 2 bases for J; bases not matched to a gene: 3. Germline CDR1 reads MNHEY; CDR2 reads SMNVEV (reference sequence).

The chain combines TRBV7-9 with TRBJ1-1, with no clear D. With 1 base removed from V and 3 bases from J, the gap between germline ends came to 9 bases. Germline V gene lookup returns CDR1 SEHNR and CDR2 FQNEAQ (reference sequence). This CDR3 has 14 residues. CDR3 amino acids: CASSLEASYTEAFF. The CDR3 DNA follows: TGTGCCAGCAGCTTAGAAGCGAGCTACACTGAAGCTTTCTTT.

This CDR3 reads CASGPGLAVNNEQFF. The CDR3 DNA sequence: TGCGCCAGCGGCCCGGGACTAGCGGTTAACAATGAGCAGTTCTTC. The V call is TRBV5-1, the J call TRBJ2-1; 11 bases align to TRBD2. J lost 5 bases, V lost 7 bases, and 8 bases had no gene match. The CDR3 sequence is 15 residues long. Germline V gene sequence: CDR1 SGHRS, CDR2 YFSETQ.